This paragraph reports one TCR beta chain. The antigen is unknown. At one end the junction does not follow the germline gene, possibly because of a read error. TCR alpha and TCR beta cDNA libraries with sample barcodes and UMIs came from 5'RACE using constant-segment primers. MiXCR, applied by TCRdb to the 5' RACE reads, yields one record per CDR3 protein. The sample includes roughly 240,000 distinct CDR3 sequences, 15% to 20% of them seen just once. The record originates from a study of T-cell memory formation after mild COVID-19. Whole-study results and caveats: The main location of contracting CD4+ clones was CM and EM, and that of contracting CD8+ clones was EMRA.

CDR3 length: 12 residues. Sample: PBMCs or a T cell subset sorted from them (not recorded which). The TCR sequence derives from a man aged 18-30 years who had mild COVID-19 (a few samples of this study predate the infection). Cell type and time point are not known. The chain couples TRBV12-3 or TRBV12-4 to TRBJ2-1; tentative D call: TRBD2 (6 bases). CDR3 sequence: CASTPDYTEQFF. Written as DNA, the CDR3 is TGTGCCAGCACCCCGGACTACACTGAGCAGTTCTTC.